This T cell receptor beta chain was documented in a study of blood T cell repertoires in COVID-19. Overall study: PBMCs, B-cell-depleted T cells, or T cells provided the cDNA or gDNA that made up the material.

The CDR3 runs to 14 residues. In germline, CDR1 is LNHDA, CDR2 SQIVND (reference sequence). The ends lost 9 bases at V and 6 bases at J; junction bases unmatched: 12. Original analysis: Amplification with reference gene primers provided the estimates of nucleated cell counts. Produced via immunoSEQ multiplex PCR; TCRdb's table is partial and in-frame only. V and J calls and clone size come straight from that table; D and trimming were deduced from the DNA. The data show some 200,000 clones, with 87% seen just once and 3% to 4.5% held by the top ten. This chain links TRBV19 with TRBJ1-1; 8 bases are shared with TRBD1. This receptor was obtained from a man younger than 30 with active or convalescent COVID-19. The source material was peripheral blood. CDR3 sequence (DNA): TGTGCCAGCAAACCCGGGACAGGCGGCGCTGAAGCTTTCTTT. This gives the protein CASKPGTGGAEAFF.